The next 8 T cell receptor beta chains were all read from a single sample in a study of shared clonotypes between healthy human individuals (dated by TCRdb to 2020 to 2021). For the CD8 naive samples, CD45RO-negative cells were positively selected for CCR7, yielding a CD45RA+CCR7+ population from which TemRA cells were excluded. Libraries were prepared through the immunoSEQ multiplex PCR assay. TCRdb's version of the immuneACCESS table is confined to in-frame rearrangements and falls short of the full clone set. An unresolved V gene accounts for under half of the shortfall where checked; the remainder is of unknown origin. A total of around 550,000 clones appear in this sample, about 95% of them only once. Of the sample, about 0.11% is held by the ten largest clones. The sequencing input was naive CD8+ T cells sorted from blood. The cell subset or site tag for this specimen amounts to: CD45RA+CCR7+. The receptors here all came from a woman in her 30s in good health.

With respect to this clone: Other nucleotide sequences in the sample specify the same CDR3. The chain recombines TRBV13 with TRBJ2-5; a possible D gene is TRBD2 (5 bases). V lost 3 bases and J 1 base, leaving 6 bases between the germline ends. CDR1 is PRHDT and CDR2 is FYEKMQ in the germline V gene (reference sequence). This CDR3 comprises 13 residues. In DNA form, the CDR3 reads TGTGCCAGCAGCTTGGGAGCCCAAGAGACCCAGTACTTC. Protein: CASSLGAQETQYF.

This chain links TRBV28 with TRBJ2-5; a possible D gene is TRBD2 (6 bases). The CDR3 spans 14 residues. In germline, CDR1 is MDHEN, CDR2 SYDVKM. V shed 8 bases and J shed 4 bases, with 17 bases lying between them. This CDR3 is CASSMVEGVETQYF. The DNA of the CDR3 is TGTGCCAGCTCGATGGTGGAGGGAGTAGAGACCCAGTACTTC.

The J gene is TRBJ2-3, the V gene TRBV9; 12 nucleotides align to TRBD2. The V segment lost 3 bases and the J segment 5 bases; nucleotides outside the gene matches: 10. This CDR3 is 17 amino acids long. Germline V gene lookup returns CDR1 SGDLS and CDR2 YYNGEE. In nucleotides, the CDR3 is TGTGCCAGCAGCGACACAGAACTAGCGGGAGGACTAGATACGCAGTATTTT. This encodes CASSDTELAGGLDTQYF.

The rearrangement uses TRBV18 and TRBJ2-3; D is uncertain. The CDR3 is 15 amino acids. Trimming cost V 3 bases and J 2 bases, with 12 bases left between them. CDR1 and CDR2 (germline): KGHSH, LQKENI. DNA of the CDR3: TGTGCCAGCTCACCGACCGGTTCCTTCACAGATACGCAGTATTTT. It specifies CASSPTGSFTDTQYF. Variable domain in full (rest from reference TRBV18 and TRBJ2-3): NAGVMQNPRHLVRRRGQEARLRCSPMKGHSHVYWYRQLPEEGLKFMVYLQKENIIDESGMPKERFSAEFPKEGPSILRIQQVVRGDSAAYFCASSPTGSFTDTQYFGPGTRLTVL.

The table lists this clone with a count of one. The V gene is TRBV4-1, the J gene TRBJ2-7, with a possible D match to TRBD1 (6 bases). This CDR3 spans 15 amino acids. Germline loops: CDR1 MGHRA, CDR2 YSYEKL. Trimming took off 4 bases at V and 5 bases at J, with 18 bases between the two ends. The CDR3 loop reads CASSLFGTRGDEQYF. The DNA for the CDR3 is TGCGCCAGCAGCCTATTTGGGACACGCGGCGACGAGCAGTACTTC.

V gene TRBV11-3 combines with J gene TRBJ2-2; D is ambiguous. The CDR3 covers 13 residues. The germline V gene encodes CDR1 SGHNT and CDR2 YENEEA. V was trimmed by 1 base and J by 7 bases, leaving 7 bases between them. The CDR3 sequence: CASSLGSGGELFF. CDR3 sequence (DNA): TGTGCCAGCAGCTTAGGCTCGGGCGGGGAGCTGTTTTTT.

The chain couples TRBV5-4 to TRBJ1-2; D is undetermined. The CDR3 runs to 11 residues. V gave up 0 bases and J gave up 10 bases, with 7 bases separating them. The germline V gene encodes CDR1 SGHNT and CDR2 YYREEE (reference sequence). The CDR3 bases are TGTGCCAGCAGCTTGGGCGGAGTCTACACCTTC. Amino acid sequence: CASSLGGVYTF. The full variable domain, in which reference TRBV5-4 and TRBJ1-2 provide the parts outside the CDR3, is ETGVTQSPTHLIKTRGQQVTLRCSSQSGHNTVSWYQQALGQGPQFIFQYYREEENGRGNFPPRFSGLQFPNYSSELNVNALELDDSALYLCASSLGGVYTFGSGTRLTVV.

CDR3 amino acids: CASSYTREGLGNEQFF. The CDR3 coding sequence is TGTGCCAGCAGTTATACCCGGGAGGGCCTGGGAAATGAGCAGTTCTTC. V usage is TRBV28 and J usage is TRBJ2-1; 8 nucleotides match TRBD2. Germline values: CDR1 MDHEN, CDR2 SYDVKM. Losses at the gene ends were 4 bases for V and 7 bases for J; bases not matched to a gene: 12. The CDR3 is 16 amino acids.